This passage covers 10 T cell receptor beta chains from one sample sequenced in a study of blood T cell repertoires in COVID-19 (dated by TCRdb to 2019 to 2021). Library prep was done by the immunoSEQ multiplex PCR assay. Entries here come from immuneACCESS through TCRdb and include only in-frame sequences with V and J called. Some clones fail to appear in such tables; in the studies checked, an unresolved V gene covers under half of the shortfall, and the cause of the remainder is unknown. This sample is represented by around 270,000 clones; around 82% of them were singletons. The top ten constitute 15% to 18% of the sample. The source material was peripheral blood. The receptors come from a person aged 70 to 85 with COVID-19, enrolled during active disease.

V gene TRBV15 combines with J gene TRBJ1-1; D not resolved. This CDR3 has 14 amino acids. The ends were cut back, 5 bases at V and 0 bases at J, with 10 bases in the middle. Germline V gene data show CDR1 as LNHNV and CDR2 as YYDKDF (reference sequence). CDR3 protein: CATSVGAVNTEAFF. In DNA form, the CDR3 reads TGTGCCACCAGCGTCGGTGCGGTGAACACTGAAGCTTTCTTT.

This clone was seen just once. The genes are TRBV6-1 and TRBJ2-7, with 10 bases that match TRBD2. Losses at the gene ends were 4 bases for V and 4 bases for J; bases not matched to a gene: 13. The CDR3 is made up of 17 amino acids. Germline CDR1 is MNHNS and CDR2 is SASEGT. The CDR3 DNA follows: TGTGCCAGCAGTGGGACTAGCGGAGATAAAACGCCTTACGAGCAGTACTTC. Encoded protein: CASSGTSGDKTPYEQYF.

V and J are TRBV7-8 and TRBJ2-3; 9 bases are a match to TRBD2. This CDR3 is 16 amino acids long. The germline V gene encodes CDR1 SGHVS and CDR2 FQNEAQ. With V trimmed by 5 bases and J by 5 bases, 11 bases remained unmatched. CDR3 DNA: TGTGCCAGCAGCCCCGGGGGCACTAGCGGGCTAGATACGCAGTATTTT. Protein: CASSPGGTSGLDTQYF.

Worth noting for this clone: With a much larger clone just one base away, this may be a read error. This specimen includes other DNA sequences encoding the same CDR3. The rearrangement joins TRBV5-1 to TRBJ1-1; D perhaps matches TRBD1 (5 bases). The CDR3 extends over 14 amino acids. V lost 4 bases to trimming and J lost 0 bases, with 10 bases between them. CDR1 and CDR2 (germline): SGHRS, YFSETQ. The CDR3 bases are TGCGCCAGCAGCCCGGACACTTTGAACACTGAAGCTTTCTTT. It codes for CASSPDTLNTEAFF.

The chain carries TRBV19 and TRBJ1-3, with D tentatively TRBD1 (6 bases). V dropped 4 bases and J dropped 0 bases, with 7 bases sitting between them. Germline assignment: CDR1 LNHDA and CDR2 SQIVND (reference sequence). This CDR3 contains 14 residues. This chain's CDR3 is CASSRGGSGNTIYF. CDR3 DNA sequence: TGTGCCAGTAGTAGAGGGGGCTCTGGAAACACCATATATTTT.

The J gene is TRBJ1-4, the V gene TRBV28; 9 bases are shared with TRBD1. CDR1 is MDHEN, CDR2 SYDVKM, per germline. J was trimmed by 4 bases and V by 3 bases; bases with no gene match: 21. The CDR3 loop spans 21 amino acids. The CDR3 nucleotides read TGTGCCAGCAGTTTTTTAGTTTCAGCCACAGGGGGCGGAGGCGGTAATGAAAAACTGTTTTTT. Translated: CASSFLVSATGGGGGNEKLFF.

The chain recombines TRBV7-2 with TRBJ1-2; the D gene is possibly TRBD1 (6 bases). CDR1 is SGHTA and CDR2 is FQGNSA in the germline V gene. The CDR3 spans 12 residues. V gave up 4 bases and J gave up 8 bases, with 11 bases separating them. The CDR3 DNA reads TGTGCCAGCAGCTACAGGGTTGGCGGCTACACCTTC. It is translated as CASSYRVGGYTF.

The chain joins TRBV27 to TRBJ2-7; D is undetermined. Germline lookup yields CDR1 MNHEY and CDR2 SMNVEV (reference sequence). V dropped 5 bases and J dropped 4 bases, with 12 bases sitting between them. The length of the CDR3 is 13 residues. The CDR3 here is CASSLTVKYEQYF. The CDR3 bases are TGTGCCAGCAGTCTGACTGTCAAATACGAGCAGTACTTC.

J is TRBJ1-2 and V is TRBV19, with D possibly being TRBD1 (6 bases). Trimming left V 3 bases short and J 7 bases short, with 12 bases between. The length of the CDR3 is 13 residues. CDR1 LNHDA and CDR2 SQIVND come from the germline V gene (reference sequence). Here the CDR3 reads CASSINREGGYTF. CDR3 nucleotide sequence: TGTGCCAGTAGTATCAACAGGGAGGGTGGCTACACCTTC.

The chain combines TRBV27 with TRBJ2-7, with TRBD2 matching 11 bases. The V gene's germline CDR1 is MNHEY and CDR2 SMNVEV (reference sequence). This CDR3 has 14 amino acids. J was trimmed by 4 bases and V by 5 bases; bases with no gene match: 4. CDR3 in amino acids: CASSVAGGRYEQYF. DNA of the CDR3: TGTGCCAGCAGTGTAGCGGGAGGGCGATACGAGCAGTACTTC.